This T cell receptor (beta chain) was recovered during a study of CD8 T cells in ankylosing spondylitis. TCRdb re-analysed the 5' RACE reads in MiXCR, keeping a single row per CDR3 protein. The sample holds 250,000 or so distinct CDR3 sequences; approximately 24% are singletons and the top ten take approximately 0.61%. This clonotype showed up many times. Its antigen is as yet unknown. The germline V gene encodes CDR1 SGDLS and CDR2 YYNGEE. Trimming removed 1 base from V and 8 bases from J, with 10 bases in between. The CDR3 length is 13 residues. Findings of the study overall: Reportedly, significant enrichment of disease-linked clones occurred in matched ankylosing spondylitis synovial fluid. Clones linked with disease were CD8+ and fairly uncommon in the peripheral blood. Ankylosing spondylitis blood appeared to be characterized by a TCR beta motif of about 8 highly homologous variants.

The material sequenced was blood, either unsorted or a sorted T cell fraction (not recorded which). The receptor's source is a male donor with ankylosing spondylitis or in good health (not recorded which). This chain joins TRBV9 and TRBJ2-1, with D perhaps given as TRBD1 or TRBD2 (5 bases each). The CDR3 spells CASSVPGRDEQFF. CDR3 sequence (DNA): TGTGCCAGCAGCGTACCAGGGCGGGATGAGCAGTTCTTC.